This T cell receptor beta chain was profiled in a study of identical twins. Study-wide results and limits: The conclusions drew on cross-sectional statistical analysis instead of tracking the same donors.

The CDR3 extends over 18 amino acids. Trimming took off 2 bases at V and 0 bases at J, with 19 bases between the two ends. Looked up from germline, CDR1 is MNHEY and CDR2 is SMNVEV (reference sequence). Points on this clonotype: Its antigen is as yet unknown.

TCRdb redid the calling of the 5' RACE reads with MiXCR, one entry per CDR3 protein. In the table there are approximately 1.8 million distinct CDR3 sequences, roughly 35% of which are singletons. The receptor comes from a newborn girl in good health. What was sequenced was cord blood. The chain links TRBV27 to TRBJ1-2; a possible D gene is TRBD1 (5 bases). CDR3: CASSLLPGRGRANYGYTF. The DNA for the CDR3 is TGTGCCAGCAGTTTACTCCCGGGACGGGGAAGGGCTAACTATGGCTACACCTTC.